These T cell receptor beta chains were read from a single sample in a study of T cells after yellow fever vaccination. TCRdb reprocessed the 5' RACE reads via MiXCR and lists one record per CDR3 protein. The sample has some 26,000 distinct CDR3 sequences; around 3.5% are singletons. This material consisted of PBMCs, either bulk or a sorted T-cell subset (CD4+, CD8+, memory, or dextramer-sorted; not recorded which), taken approximately 47 days after the first yellow fever vaccination. The receptors originated from a man between 18 and 35 years old who received the YFV17D yellow fever vaccine. Both conserved end residues are part of each CDR3. The D gene is left open where the match is weak. Size is omitted from some rows. Given values are once, few, many or a class for expanded clones.

V	size	J	D	DNA	CDR3
TRBV6-1	few	TRBJ2-3	TRBD2	TGTGCCAGCAGTGCGAGCGGGGGCACAGATACGCAGTATTTT	CASSASGGTDTQYF
TRBV4-3	many	TRBJ2-3	.	TGCGCCAGCAGCCAGAGAGGGGTTGGGCCTGGCACAGATACGCAGTATTTT	CASSQRGVGPGTDTQYF
TRBV4-3	many	TRBJ1-6	.	TGCGCCAGCAGCCAAGAGTGGGGGGGAAGCTCACCCCTCCACTTT	CASSQEWGGSSPLHF
TRBV5-1	medium-sized	TRBJ1-5	.	TGCGCCAGCAGCTTGAATGGGCCAGATCAGCCCCAGCATTTT	CASSLNGPDQPQHF
TRBV12-3/TRBV12-4	many	TRBJ2-5	.	TGTGCCAGCAGTCACCAGGGAGCCCAGTACTTC	CASSHQGAQYF
TRBV7-3	many	TRBJ1-1	.	TGTGCCAGCAGCTTAACGGCGGTAGGAGGAACTGAAGCTTTCTTT	CASSLTAVGGTEAFF
TRBV5-4	many	TRBJ1-4	.	TGTGCCAGCAGTAGGGACGGATCAACTAATGAAAAACTGTTTTTT	CASSRDGSTNEKLFF
TRBV19	many	TRBJ1-3	TRBD1	TGTGCCAGTACCCTGGACAGGGGGCCCGGAAACACCATATATTTT	CASTLDRGPGNTIYF
TRBV9	many	TRBJ2-3	.	TGTGCCAGCAGCGTAGCCCCGGCCCGCACAGATACGCAGTATTTT	CASSVAPARTDTQYF
TRBV20-1	many	TRBJ2-7	TRBD1	TGCAGTGCTAGAGCCTGGGACAGGGGGCCTGAAATTTCCTACGAGCAGTACTTC	CSARAWDRGPEISYEQYF
TRBV29-1	many	TRBJ2-5	.	TGCAGCGTTGAAGTTATGGGGCAGAAGACCCAGTACTTC	CSVEVMGQKTQYF
TRBV19	many	TRBJ2-1	.	TGTGCCAGTAGTACCGGGACGGTAACTTACAATGAGCAGTTCTTC	CASSTGTVTYNEQFF
TRBV6-2/TRBV6-3	many	TRBJ2-7	.	TGTGCCAGCAGTTACCCGACAGGCGTCCTTTCCTACGAGCAGTACTTC	CASSYPTGVLSYEQYF
TRBV30	.	TRBJ1-2	TRBD1	TGTGCCTGGGGGGGGACAGGTCATCACCATGGCTACACCTTC	CAWGGTGHHHGYTF
TRBV6-1	.	TRBJ2-5	.	TGTGCCAGCAGTGAAGCGGGGCAGGGCAGGCAAGAGACCCAGTACTTC	CASSEAGQGRQETQYF
TRBV4-3	many	TRBJ1-1	TRBD1	TGCGCCAGCAGCCGGAGGGGGACAGGAAGTCAAGCTTTCTTT	CASSRRGTGSQAFF
TRBV28	many	TRBJ1-2	.	TGTGCCAGCAGCCCGCCGGAGGAGGGGACCTATGGCTACACCTTC	CASSPPEEGTYGYTF
TRBV20-1	many	TRBJ1-5	.	TGCAGTGCTAGGCCCCGGGCGGGCCGAGGCCCCAATCAGCCCCAGCATTTT	CSARPRAGRGPNQPQHF
TRBV13	many	TRBJ2-3	.	TGTGCCAGCAGCCTGCGGATGGCCTACACAGATACGCAGTATTTT	CASSLRMAYTDTQYF
TRBV28	many	TRBJ1-1	.	TGTGCCAGCACCCCCGGGGGGGGTAAAGGCACTGAAGCTTTCTTT	CASTPGGGKGTEAFF
TRBV6-1	many	TRBJ1-2	.	TGTGCCAGCAGGGACCCCTTGAGGAGTTTCTATGGCTACACCTTC	CASRDPLRSFYGYTF
TRBV7-9	many	TRBJ2-1	TRBD1	TGTGCCAGCAGTTGGACAGGGGGTACCAACAATGAGCAGTTCTTC	CASSWTGGTNNEQFF
TRBV24-1	many	TRBJ2-1	.	TGTGCCACCAGTGATCGTCTCTACAATGAGCAGTTCTTC	CATSDRLYNEQFF
TRBV7-9	many	TRBJ1-5	.	TGTGCCAGCAGCTTTCGGGATCAGCCCCAGCATTTT	CASSFRDQPQHF
TRBV7-8	many	TRBJ1-2	.	TGTGCCAGCAGCTCAACGGGGCGAATTTACTATGGCTACACCTTC	CASSSTGRIYYGYTF
TRBV2	many	TRBJ1-1	.	TGTGCCAGCAGTCCACTCACGGTCGGTGGTGAAGCTTTCTTT	CASSPLTVGGEAFF
TRBV5-1	many	TRBJ2-3	.	TGCGCCAGCAGAGACACAGATACGCAGTATTTT	CASRDTDTQYF
TRBV10-2	many	TRBJ2-1	TRBD2	TGCGCCAGCAGTGACGTTGCGGGGGGGCGGTACAATGAGCAGTTCTTC	CASSDVAGGRYNEQFF
TRBV2	many	TRBJ2-3	TRBD2	TGTGCCAGCAGCCTCAGGCGGACTAGGGATACGCAGTATTTT	CASSLRRTRDTQYF
TRBV11-2	many	TRBJ2-1	.	TGTGCCAGCAGCTTAGTTTCAGCTTACAATGAGCAGTTCTTC	CASSLVSAYNEQFF
TRBV2	many	TRBJ1-2	.	TGTGCCAGCAGTGAAGATGGTCGATACTATGGCTACACCTTC	CASSEDGRYYGYTF
TRBV7-2	many	TRBJ2-7	.	TGTGCCAGCAGCTTAGCCCCGGTCGGCGAGCAGTACTTC	CASSLAPVGEQYF
TRBV7-3	many	TRBJ2-3	.	TGTGCCAGCAGCCGGGCAGGGCTCCCAGATACGCAGTATTTT	CASSRAGLPDTQYF
TRBV30	many	TRBJ1-1	.	TGTGCCTGGAGTGTCTCGATGTTCACTGAAGCTTTCTTT	CAWSVSMFTEAFF
TRBV4-3	many	TRBJ2-7	.	TGCGCCAGCAGCCAGGATGACACCCGAGGGGCCTACGAGCAGTACTTC	CASSQDDTRGAYEQYF
TRBV29-1	many	TRBJ2-3	TRBD2	TGCAGCGTCAAAGGGGTGCGGGGGGGCAGCACAGATACGCAGTATTTT	CSVKGVRGGSTDTQYF